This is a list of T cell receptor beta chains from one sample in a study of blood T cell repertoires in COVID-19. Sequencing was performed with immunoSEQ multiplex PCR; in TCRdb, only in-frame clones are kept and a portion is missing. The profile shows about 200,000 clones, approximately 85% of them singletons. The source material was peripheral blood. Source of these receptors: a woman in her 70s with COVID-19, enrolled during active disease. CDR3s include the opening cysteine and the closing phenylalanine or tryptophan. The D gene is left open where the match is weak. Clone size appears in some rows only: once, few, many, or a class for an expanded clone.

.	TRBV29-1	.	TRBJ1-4	CSGWLNEKLFF	TGCAGCGGGTGGCTTAATGAAAAACTGTTTTTT
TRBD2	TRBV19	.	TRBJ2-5	CASTPGLAAWETQYF	TGTGCCAGTACCCCGGGACTAGCGGCCTGGGAGACCCAGTACTTC
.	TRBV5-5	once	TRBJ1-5	CASSLLGGQPQHF	TGTGCCAGCAGCTTGTTGGGGGGTCAGCCCCAGCATTTT
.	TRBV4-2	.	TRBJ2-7	CASSQDSSYSYEQYF	TGTGCCAGCAGCCAAGATAGTAGTTATTCCTACGAGCAGTACTTC
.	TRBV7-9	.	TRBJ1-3	CASSLFSDTIYF	TGTGCCAGCAGCTTATTTAGTGACACCATATATTTT
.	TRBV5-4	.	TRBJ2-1	CASSLEVAADYNEQFF	TGTGCCAGCAGCTTGGAGGTCGCGGCCGACTACAATGAGCAGTTCTTC
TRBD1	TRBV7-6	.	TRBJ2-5	CASSRRGRQGAGRETQYF	TGTGCCAGCAGCCGCAGAGGGAGACAGGGGGCCGGTCGAGAGACCCAGTACTTC
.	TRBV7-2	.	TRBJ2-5	CASSLNQETQYF	TGTGCCAGCAGCTTAAACCAGGAGACCCAGTACTTC
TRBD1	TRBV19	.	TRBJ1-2	CASSMVTGITYGYTF	TGTGCCAGTAGTATGGTGACAGGGATCACCTATGGCTACACCTTC
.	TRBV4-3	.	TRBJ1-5	CASSQEWAGNQPQHF	TGCGCCAGCAGCCAAGAATGGGCGGGGAATCAGCCCCAGCATTTT
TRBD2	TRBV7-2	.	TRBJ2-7	CASSSFGLPGTSVYEQYF	TGTGCCAGCAGCTCATTTGGCCTTCCCGGGACTAGCGTCTACGAGCAGTACTTC
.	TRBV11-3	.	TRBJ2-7	CASSLDGHYEQYF	TGTGCCAGCAGCTTAGATGGGCACTACGAGCAGTACTTC
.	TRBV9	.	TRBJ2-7	CASSVDGLSSYEQYF	TGTGCCAGCAGCGTAGATGGACTCAGCTCCTACGAGCAGTACTTC
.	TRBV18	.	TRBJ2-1	CASSPPDWNNEQFF	TGTGCCAGCTCACCACCAGACTGGAACAATGAGCAGTTCTTC
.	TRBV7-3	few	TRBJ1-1	CASSSSADTEAFF	TGTGCCAGCAGCTCATCGGCGGACACTGAAGCTTTCTTT
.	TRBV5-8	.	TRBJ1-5	CASSFRKGNQPQHF	TGTGCCAGCAGCTTTAGGAAGGGGAATCAGCCCCAGCATTTT
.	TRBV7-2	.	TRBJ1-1	CASSPVATANTEAFF	TGTGCCAGCAGCCCCGTGGCCACAGCGAACACTGAAGCTTTCTTT
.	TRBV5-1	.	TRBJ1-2	CASSLLDRNYGYTF	TGCGCCAGCAGCTTATTGGACAGAAACTATGGCTACACCTTC
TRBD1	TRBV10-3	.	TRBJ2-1	CATRLDRDTYNEQFF	TGTGCCACGAGACTTGACAGGGACACCTACAATGAGCAGTTCTTC
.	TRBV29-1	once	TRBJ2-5	CSVGETGGETQYF	TGCAGCGTTGGGGAGACAGGAGGAGAGACCCAGTACTTC
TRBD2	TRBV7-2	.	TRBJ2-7	CASRARGGPSPYEQYF	TGTGCCAGCAGGGCCCGGGGGGGACCCTCACCCTACGAGCAGTACTTC
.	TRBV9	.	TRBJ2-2	CASSPRLLRGTGELFF	TGTGCCAGCAGCCCGAGGTTACTACGGGGCACCGGGGAGCTGTTTTTT
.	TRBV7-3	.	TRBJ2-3	CASSLNSGTDTQYF	TGTGCCAGCAGCTTAAACAGTGGCACAGATACGCAGTATTTT
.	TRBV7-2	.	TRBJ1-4	CASSASGSRDEKLFF	TGTGCCAGCAGCGCGTCCGGAAGCCGGGATGAAAAACTGTTTTTT
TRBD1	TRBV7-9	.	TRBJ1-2	CASSRTGVSGYTF	TGTGCCAGCAGCCGGACAGGGGTCTCCGGCTACACCTTC
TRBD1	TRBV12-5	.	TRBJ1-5	CASAGTVSNQPQHF	TGTGCTAGTGCCGGGACAGTAAGCAATCAGCCCCAGCATTTT
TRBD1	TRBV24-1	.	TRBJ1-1	CATSDPGQGDTEAFF	TGTGCCACCAGTGACCCCGGACAGGGGGACACTGAAGCTTTCTTT
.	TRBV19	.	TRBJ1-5	CASSEGWPRGQPQHF	TGTGCCAGTAGTGAGGGCTGGCCAAGAGGGCAGCCCCAGCATTTT
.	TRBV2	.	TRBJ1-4	CASSLDRIGTNEKLFF	TGTGCCAGCAGTCTCGACAGGATCGGAACTAATGAAAAACTGTTTTTT
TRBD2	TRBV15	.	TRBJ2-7	CATSRDRLAGGFEQYF	TGTGCCACCAGCAGAGACCGACTAGCGGGAGGTTTCGAGCAGTACTTC
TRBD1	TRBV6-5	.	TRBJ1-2	CASSPSRGDGYTF	TGTGCCAGCAGCCCATCCAGGGGGGATGGCTACACCTTC
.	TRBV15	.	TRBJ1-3	CATSNPPRPSSGNTIYF	TGTGCCACCAGCAACCCTCCTAGACCGAGCTCTGGAAACACCATATATTTT
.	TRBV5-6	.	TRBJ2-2	CASNRGTGTGELFF	TGTGCCAGCAACCGAGGCACGGGCACCGGGGAGCTGTTTTTT
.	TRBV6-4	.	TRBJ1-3	CASSIREFGGNTIYF	TGTGCCAGCAGCATCAGGGAATTCGGAGGAAACACCATATATTTT
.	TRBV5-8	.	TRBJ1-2	CASTTGKGYGYTF	TGTGCCAGCACAACAGGGAAAGGCTATGGCTACACCTTC
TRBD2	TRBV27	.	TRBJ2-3	CATRREIGTDTQYF	TGTGCCACTCGGCGGGAGATCGGCACAGATACGCAGTATTTT
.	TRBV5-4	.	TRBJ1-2	CASSPGDSQASGYTF	TGTGCCAGCAGCCCGGGTGACAGTCAGGCCTCTGGCTACACCTTC
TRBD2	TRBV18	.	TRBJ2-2	CASSLTSVTGELFF	TGTGCCAGCTCACTGACTAGCGTCACCGGGGAGCTGTTTTTT
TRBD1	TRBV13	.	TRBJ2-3	CASRPDRYVTDTQYF	TGTGCCAGCAGGCCGGACAGGTACGTCACAGATACGCAGTATTTT
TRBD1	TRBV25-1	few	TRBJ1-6	CASSRGTGYSPLHF	TGTGCCAGCAGTCGAGGGACAGGGTATTCACCCCTCCACTTT
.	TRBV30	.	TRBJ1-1	CAWSGGGRGTEAFF	TGTGCCTGGAGCGGGGGGGGGAGAGGCACTGAAGCTTTCTTT
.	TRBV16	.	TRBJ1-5	CASSPSLGRDIQPQHF	TGTGCCAGCAGCCCATCCTTGGGCAGGGACATTCAGCCCCAGCATTTT
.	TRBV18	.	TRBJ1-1	CASSPAGARGTEAFF	TGTGCCAGCTCACCAGCAGGGGCCCGGGGCACTGAAGCTTTCTTT
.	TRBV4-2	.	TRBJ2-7	CASSQGASYEQYF	TGTGCCAGCAGCCAAGGGGCGTCCTACGAGCAGTACTTC
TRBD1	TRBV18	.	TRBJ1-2	CASSPPFTGGRGYTF	TGTGCCAGCTCACCTCCCTTCACAGGGGGCAGGGGCTACACCTTC
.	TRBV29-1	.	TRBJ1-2	CSVESTGVVYGYTF	TGCAGCGTCGAGTCGACCGGAGTCGTTTATGGCTACACCTTC
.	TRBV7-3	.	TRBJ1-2	CASSPQGDGYGYTF	TGTGCCAGCAGCCCACAGGGAGATGGCTATGGCTACACCTTC
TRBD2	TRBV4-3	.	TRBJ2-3	CASSQDTSGGAADTQYF	TGCGCCAGCAGCCAAGACACTAGCGGGGGGGCCGCAGATACGCAGTATTTT
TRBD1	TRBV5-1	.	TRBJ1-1	CASSSGTANTEAFF	TGCGCCAGCAGCTCAGGGACAGCGAACACTGAAGCTTTCTTT
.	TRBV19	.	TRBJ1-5	CASSSTGGNQPQHF	TGTGCCAGTAGTAGTACAGGAGGCAATCAGCCCCAGCATTTT
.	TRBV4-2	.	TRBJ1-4	CASSQVTATNEKLFF	TGTGCCAGCAGCCAAGTAACAGCAACTAATGAAAAACTGTTTTTT
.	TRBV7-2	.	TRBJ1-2	CASSLEVSTGGGYTF	TGTGCCAGCAGCTTAGAGGTCTCCACGGGAGGTGGCTACACCTTC
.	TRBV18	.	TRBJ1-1	CASSPQGEGRTEAFF	TGTGCCAGCTCACCACAGGGGGAGGGTCGGACTGAAGCTTTCTTT
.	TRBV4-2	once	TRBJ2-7	CASSQGQDSSYEQYF	TGTGCCAGCAGCCAAGGACAGGACAGCTCCTACGAGCAGTACTTC
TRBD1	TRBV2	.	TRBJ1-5	CASSEGQGTSNQPQHF	TGTGCCAGCAGTGAAGGACAGGGGACTTCCAATCAGCCCCAGCATTTT
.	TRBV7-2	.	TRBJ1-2	CASSSQQGTYYGYTF	TGTGCCAGCAGCAGTCAACAAGGGACATACTATGGCTACACCTTC
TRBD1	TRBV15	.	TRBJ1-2	CATSRQGQGYTF	TGTGCCACCAGCAGACAGGGACAGGGCTACACCTTC
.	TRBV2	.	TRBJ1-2	CASKEFGGYTF	TGTGCCAGCAAGGAGTTTGGTGGCTACACCTTC
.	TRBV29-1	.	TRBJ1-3	CSVVDSSFGNTIYF	TGCAGCGTAGTAGACAGTTCCTTTGGAAACACCATATATTTT